This is a list of T cell receptor beta chains from one sample in a study of T cells after yellow fever vaccination. TCRdb ran MiXCR on the 5' RACE reads and lists one entry per CDR3 protein. The table lists approximately 96,000 distinct CDR3 sequences, more than 7.5% of them singletons. Sample: CD8+ T cells not binding an NS4B(214-222) dextramer, sorted from PBMCs, taken around 15 days after the first yellow fever vaccination. These receptors were taken from a man aged 18 to 35 who received the YFV17D yellow fever vaccine. The CDR3 runs from the conserved cysteine through the conserved F or W. D genes are given only for firm matches. Rows may omit the clone size; those that give it use once, few, many or a size class.

>TRBV9|few|TRBD2|TRBJ2-1
CASSAGGEAGGPLYNEQFF
TGTGCCAGCAGCGCCGGCGGGGAAGCGGGGGGGCCCCTCTACAATGAGCAGTTCTTC
>TRBV4-1|-|-|TRBJ2-7
CASSQGTYEQYF
TGCGCCAGCAGCCAAGGAACCTACGAGCAGTACTTC
>TRBV12-3/TRBV12-4|few|-|TRBJ2-5
CASSLRRQETQYF
TGTGCCAGCAGTCTTCGCCGGCAAGAGACCCAGTACTTC
>TRBV4-1|many|-|TRBJ1-2
CASSQSSLDGLYGYTF
TGCGCCAGCAGCCAGAGCTCGTTGGACGGATTATATGGCTACACCTTC
>TRBV4-1|-|-|TRBJ1-1
CASSRGVGNTEAFF
TGCGCCAGCAGCCGGGGGGTAGGCAACACTGAAGCTTTCTTT
>TRBV27|many|-|TRBJ1-5
CASSFRASHQPQHF
TGTGCCAGCAGTTTTCGGGCTAGTCATCAGCCCCAGCATTTT
>TRBV20-1|-|TRBD2|TRBJ2-7
CSAIWTSGGTTYEQYF
TGCAGTGCTATTTGGACTAGCGGGGGTACCACCTACGAGCAGTACTTC
>TRBV20-1|few|-|TRBJ2-3
CSDLPSFTDTQYF
TGCAGTGACCTCCCTAGTTTTACAGATACGCAGTATTTT
>TRBV4-3|few|-|TRBJ2-5
CASSQDVVGRARTQYF
TGCGCCAGCAGCCAAGATGTGGTCGGCAGGGCCAGGACCCAGTACTTC
>TRBV4-1|few|TRBD1|TRBJ2-7
CASSQVVRGFYEQYF
TGCGCCAGCAGCCAAGTAGTCAGGGGGTTCTACGAGCAGTACTTC
>TRBV4-3|-|-|TRBJ2-7
CASSQGTGYEQYF
TGCGCCAGCAGCCAAGGGACCGGGTACGAGCAGTACTTC
>TRBV29-1|few|-|TRBJ1-2
CSVADGFNYGYTF
TGCAGCGTTGCCGACGGATTTAACTATGGCTACACCTTC
>TRBV7-2|-|-|TRBJ2-2
CASSLGSGGFTGELFF
TGTGCCAGCAGCTTAGGGTCCGGGGGATTCACCGGGGAGCTGTTTTTT
>TRBV27|few|TRBD2|TRBJ2-4
CASTKTSGGAEKNIQYF
TGTGCCAGCACCAAGACTAGCGGGGGGGCCGAGAAAAACATTCAGTACTTC
>TRBV7-2|-|-|TRBJ2-5
CASSLTDEETQYF
TGTGCCAGCAGCTTGACAGACGAAGAGACCCAGTACTTC
>TRBV11-2|few|-|TRBJ2-2
CASRHLGSGELFF
TGTGCCAGCAGACACCTAGGGTCCGGGGAGCTGTTTTTT
>TRBV11-2|-|-|TRBJ1-6
CASSLSSDDSPLHF
TGTGCCAGCAGCTTATCATCGGACGATTCACCCCTCCACTTT
>TRBV3-1|-|TRBD2|TRBJ2-3
CASSQNSGGYEDTQYF
TGTGCCAGCAGCCAAAATAGCGGGGGGTATGAAGATACGCAGTATTTT
>TRBV6-1|many|-|TRBJ2-7
CASSRTSLSSYEQYF
TGTGCCAGCAGTCGTACTAGTCTTAGCTCCTACGAGCAGTACTTC
>TRBV7-3|few|-|TRBJ2-5
CASSLGGGGQETQYF
TGTGCCAGCAGCTTAGGGGGAGGAGGCCAAGAGACCCAGTACTTC
>TRBV20-1|few|TRBD2|TRBJ2-3
CSADQERGITDTQYF
TGCAGTGCTGATCAGGAGCGGGGGATCACAGATACGCAGTATTTT
>TRBV2|few|TRBD2|TRBJ2-7
CATTGGIYEQYF
TGTGCCACAACGGGGGGGATTTACGAGCAGTACTTC
>TRBV4-2|-|TRBD1|TRBJ2-5
CASSQEQDRPNWAQYF
TGTGCCAGCAGCCAAGAGCAGGACAGGCCGAATTGGGCCCAGTACTTC
>TRBV6-1|-|-|TRBJ1-2
CASSPHWTWDNHGYTF
TGTGCCAGCAGCCCCCATTGGACGTGGGATAACCATGGCTACACCTTC
>TRBV12-3/TRBV12-4|many|TRBD1|TRBJ2-2
CASSPGGSGELFF
TGTGCCAGCAGCCCAGGGGGTTCCGGGGAGCTGTTTTTT
>TRBV7-8|many|-|TRBJ1-1
CASSLVYLPTGNTEAFF
TGTGCCAGCAGCTTAGTCTATCTCCCGACAGGGAACACTGAAGCTTTCTTT
>TRBV7-3|-|TRBD1|TRBJ2-1
CASSLGQGEWNEQFF
TGTGCCAGCAGCTTGGGACAGGGGGAATGGAATGAGCAGTTCTTC
>TRBV19|-|TRBD1|TRBJ2-7
CASSHQGVSYEQYF
TGTGCCAGTAGTCACCAGGGGGTCTCCTACGAGCAGTACTTC
>TRBV27|-|-|TRBJ2-2
CASSRAITGELFF
TGTGCCAGCTCCAGGGCGATCACCGGGGAGCTGTTTTTT
>TRBV29-1|few|TRBD2|TRBJ2-5
CSVETLAGGHFKETQYF
TGCAGCGTTGAAACTCTGGCGGGGGGGCATTTCAAAGAGACCCAGTACTTC
>TRBV5-1|few|TRBD1|TRBJ1-5
CASSPGSGGGNQPQHF
TGCGCCAGCAGCCCTGGCTCAGGGGGCGGCAATCAGCCCCAGCATTTT
>TRBV27|-|-|TRBJ1-2
CASSLGPQAGYTF
TGTGCCAGCAGCCTGGGACCCCAAGCGGGCTACACCTTC
>TRBV21-1|few|-|TRBJ1-6
CASSIGSYARNSPLHF
TGTGCCAGCAGCATTGGCTCTTACGCCAGAAATTCACCCCTCCACTTT
>TRBV15|few|TRBD1|TRBJ1-5
CATSRRTGPNQPQHF
TGTGCCACCAGCAGACGGACAGGTCCCAATCAGCCCCAGCATTTT
>TRBV4-1|-|TRBD1|TRBJ2-1
CASSHLDRDYEQFF
TGCGCCAGCAGCCATCTCGACAGGGATTATGAGCAGTTCTTC
>TRBV21-1|many|-|TRBJ1-2
CASPRSPGAAYGYTF
TGTGCCAGCCCGCGCTCGCCAGGGGCCGCCTATGGCTACACCTTC
>TRBV4-3|few|TRBD2|TRBJ2-5
CASSQDTSVDQETQYF
TGCGCCAGCAGCCAAGATACTAGCGTAGATCAAGAGACCCAGTACTTC
>TRBV15|few|TRBD2|TRBJ2-3
CATSREGTMRDTQYF
TGTGCCACCAGCAGAGAAGGGACTATGCGAGATACGCAGTATTTT
>TRBV18|few|-|TRBJ2-4
CASSPRDTGDIQYF
TGTGCCAGCTCACCCCGAGACACCGGGGACATTCAGTACTTC
>TRBV6-6|-|TRBD1|TRBJ1-6
CASNRGLDSPLHF
TGTGCCAGCAACAGGGGGCTGGATTCACCCCTCCACTTT
>TRBV27|many|TRBD1|TRBJ2-7
CASSAGTGGFEQYF
TGTGCCAGCAGCGCCGGGACAGGGGGGTTCGAGCAGTACTTC
>TRBV11-2|few|-|TRBJ2-3
CASSFSSAGRDTQYF
TGTGCCAGCAGCTTCTCTAGCGCGGGAAGGGATACGCAGTATTTT
>TRBV7-6|few|-|TRBJ1-2
CASSPGTSVYGYTF
TGTGCCAGCAGCCCCGGGACATCCGTCTATGGCTACACCTTC
>TRBV3-1|few|TRBD1|TRBJ2-4
CASSQIRQGALINIQYF
TGTGCCAGCAGCCAGATAAGACAGGGGGCGTTAATAAACATTCAGTACTTC
>TRBV5-6|few|-|TRBJ1-1
CASSSGTRNTEAFF
TGTGCCAGCAGCTCCGGGACACGGAACACTGAAGCTTTCTTT
>TRBV24-1|-|TRBD1|TRBJ2-5
CATSDRGQLYKETQYF
TGTGCCACCAGTGACCGGGGACAGCTATATAAAGAGACCCAGTACTTC
>TRBV7-9|-|-|TRBJ1-1
CASSLPDSLNTEAFF
TGTGCCAGCAGCCTACCGGACAGCTTGAACACTGAAGCTTTCTTT
>TRBV6-5|-|-|TRBJ1-2
CASSYSRGAGFYGYTF
TGTGCCAGCAGTTACTCGAGGGGGGCCGGATTTTATGGCTACACCTTC
>TRBV4-3|many|-|TRBJ2-2
CASSRRGNTGELFF
TGCGCCAGCAGCCGCCGGGGAAACACCGGGGAGCTGTTTTTT
>TRBV5-5|many|TRBD1|TRBJ2-5
CASSGQGATQYF
TGTGCCAGCAGTGGACAGGGCGCGACCCAGTACTTC
>TRBV6-5|-|TRBD1|TRBJ1-2
CASSSDRGNYGYTF
TGTGCCAGCAGTTCCGACAGGGGAAACTATGGCTACACCTTC
>TRBV5-1|few|-|TRBJ2-5
CASSRDSRDFPGLQETQYF
TGCGCCAGCAGCAGGGACAGTAGGGACTTCCCCGGACTACAAGAGACCCAGTACTTC
>TRBV7-6|-|-|TRBJ1-6
CASSLLSQGGYSPLHF
TGTGCCAGCAGCTTACTGTCACAGGGTGGCTACTCACCCCTCCACTTT
>TRBV18|few|-|TRBJ2-5
CASSPGTGRLETQYF
TGTGCCAGCTCACCAGGTACAGGGAGATTGGAGACCCAGTACTTC
>TRBV5-1|many|-|TRBJ2-7
CASSPETFVSYEQYF
TGCGCCAGCAGCCCCGAGACCTTCGTGTCCTACGAGCAGTACTTC
>TRBV4-1|few|-|TRBJ1-1
CASSQSRYGGGAEAFF
TGCGCCAGCAGCCAATCCCGGTACGGGGGGGGAGCTGAAGCTTTCTTT
>TRBV20-1|many|-|TRBJ1-1
CSAWRGNTEAFF
TGCAGTGCATGGAGGGGGAACACTGAAGCTTTCTTT
>TRBV7-8|medium-sized|-|TRBJ2-7
CASSLPPYEQYF
TGTGCCAGCAGCTTACCACCCTACGAGCAGTACTTC
>TRBV12-3/TRBV12-4|few|TRBD2|TRBJ2-1
CASSPGLAGGLGEQFF
TGTGCCAGCAGTCCCGGACTAGCGGGGGGGCTGGGTGAGCAGTTCTTC
>TRBV4-1|few|TRBD1|TRBJ2-5
CASSQDQGTGITETQYF
TGCGCCAGCAGCCAAGATCAAGGGACAGGGATTACGGAGACCCAGTACTTC